The 5 T cell receptor beta chains below all came from one sample that was sequenced in a study of T cells in Graves' hyperthyroidism and ophthalmopathy (dated by TCRdb to the late 2010s). The method behind the library was multiplex PCR. This sample was sequenced with an Illumina HiSeq 2000. TCR beta CDR3 regions were amplified from RNA transcripts. For the first round of RT-PCR on the TCR CDR3, the HTBI primer set was used together with the Qiagen OneStep RT-PCR kit. TCRdb applied fastp at Q25 and MiXCR to the public reads, then kept only in-frame beta chains. Rows are unified per CDR3 protein, each entry keeping the most common DNA and genes. The sample table lists some 510,000 distinct CDR3 sequences, around 21% of them with a count of one. The top ten constitute about 26% of the sample. Sequencing was done on a sample of blood. The source is a man younger than 30 with Graves' hyperthyroidism.

This clonotype occurred a few times. This sequence joins TRBV20-1 and TRBJ1-5; D is unclear. The CDR3 length is 12 residues. Trimming shortened V by 1 base and J by 5 bases, and 6 bases separated the two germline ends. The germline V gene has CDR1 DFQATT and CDR2 SNEGSKA (reference sequence). CDR3 sequence reads: CSARVTYQPQHF. The CDR3 DNA reads TGCAGTGCTAGAGTCACTTATCAGCCCCAGCATTTT.

The genes are TRBV7-2 and TRBJ1-1; 7 bases fit TRBD1. Germline CDR1 and CDR2: SGHTA and FQGNSA. This CDR3 spans 14 amino acids. Germline trimming cut 6 bases from V and 1 base from J; bases unmatched to any gene: 5. This CDR3 reads CASRTGQRNTEAFF. CDR3 coding DNA: TGTGCCAGCAGAACGGGACAGCGGAACACTGAAGCTTTCTTT.

V is TRBV28 and J is TRBJ2-7, with D possibly TRBD1 on 6 matching bases. The germline V gene has CDR1 MDHEN and CDR2 SYDVKM. This CDR3 spans 15 amino acids. V lost 6 bases and J lost 3, with 18 bases in between. The CDR3 reads CASRELTGTNYEQYF. The CDR3 DNA is TGTGCCAGCAGGGAACTGACAGGTACGAACTACGAGCAGTACTTC.

This clonotype was detected ten times or more. V is TRBV9 and J is TRBJ2-5; 7 positions agree with TRBD2. Germline CDR1 and CDR2: SGDLS and YYNGEE. The trim removed 0 bases at V and 2 bases at J, leaving 4 bases unmatched. The CDR3 totals 15 residues. The CDR3 DNA is TGTGCCAGCAGCGTAGGCGGGGGAGTACAAGAGACCCAGTACTTC. It is translated as CASSVGGGVQETQYF. The full variable domain, with the rest looked up from reference TRBV9 and TRBJ2-5, is DSGVTQTPKHLITATGQRVTLRCSPRSGDLSVYWYQQSLDQGLQFLIQYYNGEERAKGNILERFSAQQFPDLHSELNLSSLELGDSALYFCASSVGGGVQETQYFGPGTRLLVL.

There are many counts of this clonotype. The junction and the germline gene differ at one end; a read error may be behind it. The V call is TRBV2, the J call TRBJ2-5; D possibly corresponds to TRBD2 (5 bases). Germline V gives CDR1 SNHLY, CDR2 FYNNEI. The CDR3 sequence is 14 residues long. The DNA of the CDR3 is TGTGCCAGGAGGGCCATTTCACGGCAAGAGACCCGGTACTTC. It specifies CARRAISRQETRYF.